This T cell receptor beta chain was recorded in a study of T cell changes during pregnancy in multiple sclerosis (dated by TCRdb to the late 2010s). Regarding the study in general: The study examined how the T cell repertoire changed over the course of pregnancy in women with multiple sclerosis.

In regard to this clone: The clone's antigen remains unknown. Per-nucleotide qualities are absent, and no much larger clonotype sits a single base away.

The library was prepared using the immunoSEQ multiplex PCR assay. TCRdb stores this immuneACCESS table with in-frame sequences only. Part of the clones is absent; in the studies checked, under half of the shortfall reflects unresolved V genes, and no reason is known for the rest. Counted in this sample were roughly 70,000 clones; around 90% of them appeared once. The leading ten clones occupy approximately 1.1% of the sample. The clonotype originates from a female donor with multiple sclerosis, enrolled in a pregnancy study. The input for sequencing was peripheral blood, taken in the third trimester of pregnancy.

The CDR3 amino acid sequence is: CASSKAATGQETQYF. The nucleotide sequence reads TGTGCCAGCAGCAAAGCGGCGACAGGCCAAGAGACCCAGTACTTC. The receptor chain draws on TRBV21-1 and TRBJ2-5; the table's D call, TRBD1, was not checked against the DNA. TRBV21-1 is a documented pseudogene. The CDR3 numbers 15 residues from cysteine through phenylalanine. Only CDR3 DNA is held: 45 bases, read in frame from base 1.